This TCR gamma chain was identified in a study of γδ T cells in repeated Plasmodium falciparum infection. At the level of the study: Sampling occurred at baseline, pre-infection for selected infections, and 21 days post-infection.

Germline loops: CDR1 EGSTGY, CDR2 YDSYTSSV. This CDR3 is built from 13 residues. This clone was recorded many times. The target antigen is unknown. A far larger clone is only one base removed, so a read error is likely. Other DNA sequences within the sample encode an identical CDR3. Bulk repertoires came from Vgamma9/Vdelta2+ or Vdelta2-negative gammadelta T cells flow-sorted from PBMC. Broader study findings: Vgamma9/Vdelta2+ T cells showed a stable polyclonal repertoire with shared TCRgamma sequences.

TCRdb reprocessed the multiplex PCR reads through CATT. The sample has several thousand gamma-chain clones, around 3.6% seen once. The chain carries TRGV4 and TRGJ1 or TRGJ2. The receptor was isolated from a pool of human donors (malaria-infected and uninfected, not separated). The sequenced material came from gamma-delta T cells from blood. The CDR3 region is CATWDYGEDKKLF. CDR3 nucleotides: TGTGCCACCTGGGATTACGGCGAAGATAAGAAACTCTTC.